These 6 T cell receptor beta chains originate from one sample sequenced in a study of T cell changes during pregnancy in multiple sclerosis. The protocol was immunoSEQ multiplex PCR, while the TCRdb copy is restricted to in-frame clones and leaves out a portion. This table has roughly 32,000 clones, roughly 87% appearing once. The sample consisted of CD8+ T cells from peripheral blood mononuclear cells, taken in the third trimester of pregnancy. Source of these receptors: a female donor with multiple sclerosis, enrolled in a pregnancy study.

This clone was recorded only once. Other DNA sequences from this sample encode an identical CDR3 as well. This chain connects TRBV7-9 to TRBJ1-2, with D possibly TRBD1 on 5 matching bases. Trimming removed 5 bases from V and 1 base from J, with 8 bases in between. This CDR3 has 13 amino acids. Germline V CDR1 and CDR2: SEHNR, FQNEAQ (reference sequence). The CDR3 region has the DNA TGTGCCAGCAGCCTAGACAGTAACTATGGCTACACCTTC. Its protein product is CASSLDSNYGYTF. Full variable domain (outside the CDR3, taken from reference TRBV7-9 and TRBJ1-2): DTGVSQNPRHKITKRGQNVTFRCDPISEHNRLYWYRQTLGQGPEFLTYFQNEAQLEKSRLLSDRFSAERPKGSFSTLEIQRTEQGDSAMYLCASSLDSNYGYTFGSGTRLTVV.

This chain connects TRBV2 to TRBJ2-7, with 8 bases matching TRBD2. Trimming removed 9 bases from V and 6 bases from J; junction bases left unmatched: 7. This CDR3 contains 12 residues. CDR1 SNHLY and CDR2 FYNNEI come from the germline V gene. The CDR3 region is CASTRSGGEQYF. CDR3 DNA: TGTGCCAGTACTCGGAGCGGGGGCGAGCAGTACTTC.

The rearrangement links TRBV7-3 to TRBJ2-3, with 8 bases matching TRBD2. In germline, CDR1 is SGHTA, CDR2 FQGTGA. Trimming removed 5 bases from V and 4 bases from J; junction bases left unmatched: 8. The CDR3 consists of 15 residues. The chain's CDR3 is CASSRGGGLADTQYF. Here the CDR3 DNA reads TGTGCCAGCAGCCGGGGCGGGGGGCTGGCAGATACGCAGTATTTT.

This chain uses TRBV19 with TRBJ1-5; 8 nucleotides line up with TRBD1. Germline V gene sequence: CDR1 LNHDA, CDR2 SQIVND (reference sequence). J lost 6 bases, V lost 7 bases, and 14 bases had no gene match. CDR3 length equals 16 residues. The CDR3 loop reads CASIGGRGLFGQPQHF. The CDR3 DNA is TGTGCCAGTATAGGGGGCAGGGGGCTTTTCGGTCAGCCCCAGCATTTT.

The gene calls are TRBV2 and TRBJ1-1; a possible D gene is TRBD1 (6 bases). The CDR3 extends over 14 amino acids. Germline-derived CDR1 and CDR2 are SNHLY and FYNNEI. V was shortened by 8 bases and J by 4 bases, with 17 bases between the two germline ends. This CDR3 is CASPTRGEGTEAFF. In DNA, the CDR3 is TGTGCCAGCCCAACTAGGGGGGAGGGCACTGAAGCTTTCTTT.

The chain couples TRBV5-3 to TRBJ1-2, with D tentatively TRBD1 (5 bases). TRBV5-3 is reported as an ORF; its role is uncertain. The CDR3 has 11 residues. V lost 2 bases and J 6 bases, leaving 5 bases between the germline ends. The CDR3 DNA follows: TGTGCCAGAAGCTTCAGGGATGGCTACACCTTC. Translating gives CARSFRDGYTF.